The 10 T cell receptor beta chains listed next were all sequenced from one sample in a study of T cell repertoires in cytomegalovirus infection. TCRdb re-called the reads through MiXCR, storing one row per CDR3 protein. Of just under 550,000 distinct CDR3 sequences listed, 26% were seen once; the top ten hold 13%. The sequenced material came from PBMCs. These receptors were obtained from a human donor in good health (CMV status not recorded). Some clones in this sample may be carry-over from other donors' samples.

This clonotype was recorded a few times. The chain combines TRBV12-3 or TRBV12-4 with TRBJ2-3; D gene ambiguous. The CDR3 has 15 amino acids. The ends were cut back, 3 bases at V and 6 bases at J, with 16 bases in the middle. The CDR3 DNA reads as TGTGCCAGCAGTTTCAAGAACCCAATGGGTGATACGCAGTATTTT. It is translated as CASSFKNPMGDTQYF.

This clonotype was observed a few times. The CDR3 coding sequence is TGTGCCAGCAGCCCCATGACTAATGAAAAACTGTTTTTT. Translating gives CASSPMTNEKLFF. The V gene is TRBV6-5, the J gene TRBJ1-4; no definite D call. From germline, CDR1 is MNHEY and CDR2 SVGAGI. The CDR3 has 13 residues. Deletions cut 6 bases from V and 2 bases from J, with 7 bases between.

The rearrangement uses TRBV10-3 and TRBJ1-6; D gene uncertain. Trimming removed 8 bases from V and 7 bases from J, with 15 bases in between. The CDR3 loop spans 14 amino acids. Germline CDR1 ENHRY, CDR2 SYGVKD. CDR3 sequence (DNA): TGTGCCATCGGGCCCTCCGGGGAGAATTCACCCCTCCACTTT. It yields the protein CAIGPSGENSPLHF.

This clonotype was found once. The gene calls are TRBV5-4 and TRBJ2-7, with TRBD2 identical over 7 bases. With 3 bases clipped from V and 3 bases from J, the junction kept 9 bases outside the gene matches. The CDR3 covers 15 residues. Germline V gene sequence: CDR1 SGHNT, CDR2 YYREEE (reference sequence). The CDR3 reads CASSYMAGELYEQYV. For the CDR3, the DNA is TGTGCCAGCAGCTACATGGCGGGGGAGCTCTACGAGCAGTACGTC.

The chain has TRBV28 and TRBJ2-7; no reliable D call. CDR3 length: 14 residues. Germline V gene lookup returns CDR1 MDHEN and CDR2 SYDVKM. V lost 4 bases and J 6 bases, leaving 16 bases between the germline ends. The CDR3 DNA sequence: TGTGCCAGCAGTTCCGAAGGGCCCCTCCCCGAGCAGTACGTC. Encoded protein: CASSSEGPLPEQYV.

This chain uses TRBV28 with TRBJ1-1; 7 positions match TRBD1. The CDR3 is 15 amino acids. The V segment lost 5 bases and the J segment 1 base; nucleotides outside the gene matches: 7. Germline values: CDR1 MDHEN, CDR2 SYDVKM. The CDR3 DNA follows: TGTGCCAGCAGTCCGTGGACAGGCCCGAACACTGAAGCTTTCTTT. This gives the protein CASSPWTGPNTEAFF.

The chain links TRBV29-1 to TRBJ1-2; 7 bases agree with TRBD1. With 4 bases clipped from V and 5 bases from J, the junction kept 7 bases outside the gene matches. CDR3 length equals 13 residues. Germline CDR1 is SQVTM and CDR2 is ANQGSEA. The CDR3 DNA sequence: TGCAGCGTTGTTCCCAGGGGGGTGTATGGCTACACCTTC. Its protein product is CSVVPRGVYGYTF.

Only a few counts were recorded for this clonotype. This rearrangement joins TRBV7-8 to TRBJ2-7; 7 nucleotides agree with TRBD2. The length of the CDR3 is 14 residues. CDR1 and CDR2 from the germline V gene are SGHVS and FQNEAQ. V dropped 5 bases and J dropped 7; count of bases not matched to a gene: 11. The chain's CDR3 is CASSVFGGGREQYF. CDR3 DNA: TGTGCCAGCAGCGTTTTTGGGGGGGGGAGGGAGCAGTACTTC.

This clonotype was seen ten or more times. The V gene is TRBV7-2, the J gene TRBJ2-7, with D unresolved. With 2 bases removed from V and 3 bases from J, the gap between germline ends came to 2 bases. Germline V gene lookup returns CDR1 SGHTA and CDR2 FQGNSA. This CDR3 spans 11 amino acids. CDR3 bases: TGTGCCAGCAGCTTATTCTACGAGCAGTACTTC. It specifies CASSLFYEQYF.

This clonotype was counted ten times or more. The V call is TRBV7-9, the J call TRBJ2-5, with TRBD1 identical over 9 bases. With 7 bases clipped from V and 5 bases from J, the junction kept 14 bases outside the gene matches. This CDR3 region has 16 residues. Germline CDR1 is SEHNR and CDR2 is FQNEAQ (reference sequence). This CDR3 is CASTSTGTGLRETQYF. For the CDR3, the DNA is TGTGCCAGCACCTCAACCGGGACAGGGTTGAGGGAGACCCAGTACTTC. The complete variable domain, with remaining parts taken from reference TRBV7-9 and TRBJ2-5, reads DTGVSQNPRHKITKRGQNVTFRCDPISEHNRLYWYRQTLGQGPEFLTYFQNEAQLEKSRLLSDRFSAERPKGSFSTLEIQRTEQGDSAMYLCASTSTGTGLRETQYFGPGTRLLVL.